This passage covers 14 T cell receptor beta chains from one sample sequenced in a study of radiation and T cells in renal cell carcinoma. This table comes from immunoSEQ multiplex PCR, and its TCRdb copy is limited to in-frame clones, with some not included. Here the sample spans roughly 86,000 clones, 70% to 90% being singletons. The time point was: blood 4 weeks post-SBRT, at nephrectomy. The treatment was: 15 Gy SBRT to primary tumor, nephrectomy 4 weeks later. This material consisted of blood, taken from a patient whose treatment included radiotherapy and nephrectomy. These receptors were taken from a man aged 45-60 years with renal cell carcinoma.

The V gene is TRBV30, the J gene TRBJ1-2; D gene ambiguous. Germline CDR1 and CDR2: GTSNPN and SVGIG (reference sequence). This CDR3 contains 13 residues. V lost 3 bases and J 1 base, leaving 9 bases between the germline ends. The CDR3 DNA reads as TGTGCCTGGAGATTTAACAGTAACTATGGCTACACCTTC. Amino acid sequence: CAWRFNSNYGYTF.

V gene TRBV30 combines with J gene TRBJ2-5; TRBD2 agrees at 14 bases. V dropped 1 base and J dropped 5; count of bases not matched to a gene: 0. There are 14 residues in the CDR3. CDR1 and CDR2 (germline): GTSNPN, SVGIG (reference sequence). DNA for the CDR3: TGTGCCTGGAGTGGACTAGCGGGGGGGGAGACCCAGTACTTC. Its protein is CAWSGLAGGETQYF.

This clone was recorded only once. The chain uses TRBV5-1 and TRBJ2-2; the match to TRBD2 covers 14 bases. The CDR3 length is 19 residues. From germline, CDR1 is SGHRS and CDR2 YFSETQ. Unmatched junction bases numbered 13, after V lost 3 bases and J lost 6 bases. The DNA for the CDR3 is TGCGCCAGCAGCTCGCCGTTGACTAGCGGGAGGGGCAACGCCGGGGAGCTGTTTTTT. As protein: CASSSPLTSGRGNAGELFF.

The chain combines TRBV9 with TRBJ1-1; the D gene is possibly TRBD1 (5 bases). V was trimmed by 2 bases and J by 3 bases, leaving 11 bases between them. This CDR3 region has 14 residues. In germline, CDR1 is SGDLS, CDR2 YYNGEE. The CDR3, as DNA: TGTGCCAGCAGCGTGGGGGTCAGGGACACTGAAGCTTTCTTT. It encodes CASSVGVRDTEAFF.

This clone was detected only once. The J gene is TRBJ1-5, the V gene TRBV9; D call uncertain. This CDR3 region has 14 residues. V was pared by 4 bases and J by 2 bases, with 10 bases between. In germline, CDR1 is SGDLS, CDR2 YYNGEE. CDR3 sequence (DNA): TGTGCCAGCAGCCGAGACTGGGGCAATCAGCCCCAGCATTTT. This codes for CASSRDWGNQPQHF.

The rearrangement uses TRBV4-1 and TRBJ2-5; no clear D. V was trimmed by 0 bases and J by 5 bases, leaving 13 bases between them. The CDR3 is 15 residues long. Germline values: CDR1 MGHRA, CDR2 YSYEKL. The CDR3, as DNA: TGCGCCAGCAGCCAAGATGGAACTAATCTGGAGACCCAGTACTTC. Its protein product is CASSQDGTNLETQYF.

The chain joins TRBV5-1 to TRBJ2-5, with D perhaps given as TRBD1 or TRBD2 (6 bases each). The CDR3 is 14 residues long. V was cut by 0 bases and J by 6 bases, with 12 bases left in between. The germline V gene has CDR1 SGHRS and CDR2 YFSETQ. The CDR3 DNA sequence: TGCGCCAGCAGCTTGGTCGGGGGCGCGCAGACCCAGTACTTC. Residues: CASSLVGGAQTQYF. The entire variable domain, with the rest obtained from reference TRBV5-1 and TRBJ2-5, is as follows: KAGVTQTPRYLIKTRGQQVTLSCSPISGHRSVSWYQQTPGQGLQFLFEYFSETQRNKGNFPGRFSGRQFSNSRSEMNVSTLELGDSALYLCASSLVGGAQTQYFGPGTRLLVL.

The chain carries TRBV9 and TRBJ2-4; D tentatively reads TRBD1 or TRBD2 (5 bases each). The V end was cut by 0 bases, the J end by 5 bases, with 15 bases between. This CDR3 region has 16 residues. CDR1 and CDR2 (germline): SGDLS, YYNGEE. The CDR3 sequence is CASSVGVGDGQNIQYF. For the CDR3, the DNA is TGTGCCAGCAGCGTAGGAGTCGGGGACGGCCAAAACATTCAGTACTTC.

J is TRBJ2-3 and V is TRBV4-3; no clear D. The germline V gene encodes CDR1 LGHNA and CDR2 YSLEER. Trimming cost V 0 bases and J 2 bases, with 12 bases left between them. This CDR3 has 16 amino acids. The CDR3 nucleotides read TGCGCCAGCAGCCAAGATCCGGTCCTTCTCACAGATACGCAGTATTTT. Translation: CASSQDPVLLTDTQYF.

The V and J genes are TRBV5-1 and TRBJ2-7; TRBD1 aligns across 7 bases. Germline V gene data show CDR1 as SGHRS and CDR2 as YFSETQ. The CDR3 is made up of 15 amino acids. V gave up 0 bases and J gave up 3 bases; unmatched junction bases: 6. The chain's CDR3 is CASSLVEGQNYEQYF. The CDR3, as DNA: TGCGCCAGCAGCTTGGTAGAGGGACAGAACTACGAGCAGTACTTC.

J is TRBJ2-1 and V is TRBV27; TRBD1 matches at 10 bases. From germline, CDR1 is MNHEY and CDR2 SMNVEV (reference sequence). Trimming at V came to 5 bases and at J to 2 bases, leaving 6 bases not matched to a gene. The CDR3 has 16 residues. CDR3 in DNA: TGTGCCAGCAGTCCTAAGGGACAGGGGACCTACAATGAGCAGTTCTTC. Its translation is CASSPKGQGTYNEQFF.

Written as DNA, the CDR3 is TGTGCCAGCAGCCCGACAGGGGGCAACACTGAAGCTTTCTTT. This encodes CASSPTGGNTEAFF. V is TRBV7-3 and J is TRBJ1-1, with 10 bases that match TRBD1. Germline CDR1 reads SGHTA; CDR2 reads FQGTGA. The ends lost 5 bases at V and 2 bases at J; junction bases unmatched: 2. The CDR3 is made up of 14 amino acids.

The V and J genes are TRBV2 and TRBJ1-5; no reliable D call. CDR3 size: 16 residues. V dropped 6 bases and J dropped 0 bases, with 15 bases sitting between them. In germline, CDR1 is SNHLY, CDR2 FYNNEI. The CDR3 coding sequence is TGTGCCAGCAGGGACCGGGAGGTTTATAGCAATCAGCCCCAGCATTTT. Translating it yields CASRDREVYSNQPQHF.

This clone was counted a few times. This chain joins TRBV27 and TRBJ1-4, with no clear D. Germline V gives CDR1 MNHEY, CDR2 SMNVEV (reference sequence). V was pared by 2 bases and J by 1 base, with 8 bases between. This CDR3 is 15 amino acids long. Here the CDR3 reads CASSLNMGTNEKLFF. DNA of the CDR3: TGTGCCAGCAGTTTAAACATGGGAACTAATGAAAAACTGTTTTTT.